This T cell receptor (beta chain) was obtained from a study of T cells after yellow fever vaccination (dated by TCRdb to between 2018 and 2020). At the level of the whole study: The SMART-Seq v4 Ultra Low Input RNA kit was used to prepare libraries from fractions with low cell numbers. To follow T-cell clones before and after primary and booster YFV17D yellow fever vaccination, bulk TCR alpha and beta repertoires were sequenced over time. Two healthy male donors, one aged 18 to 30 and one aged 30 to 40 years, made up the cohort. Blood samples were taken at several timepoints before and after primary and secondary immunization, and bulk PBMC replicates and cell subsets were isolated. The investigation overall reported the following: The study included only two donors, which limits how far the findings can be generalized. Because abundant contaminating clonotypes from the bulk population could be contained in FACS-sorted repertoires, computational filtering was required. The secondary T-cell response was weaker than the primary response but faster, peaking on day 5 instead of day 15. Most clones expanded after primary vaccination (around 96% of CD4 and roughly 90% of CD8) were re-detected after the booster, suggesting that broad memory maintenance occurred. A small fraction of clonotypes appeared in both the CD4 and CD8 compartments, likely as a result of convergent recombination.

Reading the label with the study, this specimen's treatment or condition is: live attenuated yellow fever vaccine strain. PBMCs were isolated from peripheral blood using a standard Ficoll-Paque protocol. Dynabeads CD4 and CD8 positive selection kits were used to isolate the CD4 and CD8 T-cell fractions. TriZol was used to extract RNA from bulk PBMCs, from CD4 and CD8 fractions, and from dextramer-positive and dextramer-negative fractions. This clonotype was seen at least ten times. Its antigen is currently not known. No much larger clone exists at a distance of one base, and base qualities are not known. TCR cDNA was synthesized by 5'RACE template switching, through which a universal primer site and unique molecular identifiers were introduced. Priming of cDNA synthesis was performed from both the TCR alpha and TCR beta constant segments. Libraries were amplified in two PCR steps, with sample barcodes and sequencing adapters added in the second step. Libraries were sequenced on Illumina HiSeq 2500 (2x100 bp) or NovaSeq (2x150 bp). On the authors' methods: MIGEC handled demultiplexing of reads and collapsing into UMI consensus sequences, while MiXCR performed V(D)J alignment. Vaccine-responding clonotypes were defined with edgeR using replicate PBMC samples, requiring FDR below 0.01 and a log2 fold change above 5 up to day 15. CD4 or CD8 identity was assigned to each bulk clonotype according to whether the clonotype was present at higher abundance in the sequenced CD4 repertoire or the sequenced CD8 repertoire. In TCRdb, the public reads were trimmed at Q25 with fastp and aligned with MiXCR, with productive beta chains retained. Identical CDR3 protein sequences are pooled into one entry, listed with their most common genes and DNA. These V and J calls rely on TCRdb rather than the paper's analysis. This sample holds around 100,000 distinct CDR3 sequences; 8.4% were observed only once. The top ten clones comprise about 25% of the sample.

The TCR was taken from a man aged 25-45 years who received the YFV17D yellow fever vaccine. The sample in question was CD8+ T cells sorted from PBMCs, obtained 45 days after the yellow fever booster vaccination.

The CDR3 reads CATSSIRNFYEQYF. The DNA reads as follows: TGTGCCACCAGCAGTATCCGGAATTTCTACGAGCAGTACTTC. The receptor chain draws on TRBV15 and TRBJ2-7; the D gene is unclear. The CDR3 runs 14 amino acids, cysteine and phenylalanine included. Only CDR3 DNA is held: 42 bases, read in frame from base 1. CDR1 and CDR2 were assigned from the germline V gene (reference sequence) as LNHNV and YYDKDF. V is clipped by 3 bases and J by 3 bases, and the sequence between their germline boundaries is 12 bases long.